A few counts support the clone carrying this T cell receptor beta chain. Its antigen remains unknown. The data were taken from a study of CD8 T cells in ankylosing spondylitis. General study findings and limits: Disease-linked clones were CD8+ and relatively rare in peripheral blood. Reportedly, significant enrichment of disease-linked clones occurred in matched ankylosing spondylitis synovial fluid. Ankylosing spondylitis blood appeared to be characterized by a TCR beta motif of several highly homologous variants.

Using quantitative 5'-RACE with molecular barcodes, the authors made TCR beta libraries. Using its own MiXCR run on the 5' RACE reads, TCRdb lists one record per CDR3 protein. This table has about 840,000 distinct CDR3 sequences, about 11% appearing once. This CDR3 contains 14 residues. Germline V gene sequence: CDR1 DFQATT, CDR2 SNEGSKA (reference sequence). V was cut by 5 bases and J by 2 bases, with 13 bases left in between. J is TRBJ1-5 and V is TRBV20-1; TRBD1 is a possible D gene (6 bases). The receptor comes from a male donor with ankylosing spondylitis. The sequenced sample consisted of blood, either unsorted or a sorted T cell fraction (not recorded which). The CDR3 DNA sequence: TGCAGTGCTCCTCGGGACACCGGCAATCAGCCCCAGCATTTT. It yields the protein CSAPRDTGNQPQHF.